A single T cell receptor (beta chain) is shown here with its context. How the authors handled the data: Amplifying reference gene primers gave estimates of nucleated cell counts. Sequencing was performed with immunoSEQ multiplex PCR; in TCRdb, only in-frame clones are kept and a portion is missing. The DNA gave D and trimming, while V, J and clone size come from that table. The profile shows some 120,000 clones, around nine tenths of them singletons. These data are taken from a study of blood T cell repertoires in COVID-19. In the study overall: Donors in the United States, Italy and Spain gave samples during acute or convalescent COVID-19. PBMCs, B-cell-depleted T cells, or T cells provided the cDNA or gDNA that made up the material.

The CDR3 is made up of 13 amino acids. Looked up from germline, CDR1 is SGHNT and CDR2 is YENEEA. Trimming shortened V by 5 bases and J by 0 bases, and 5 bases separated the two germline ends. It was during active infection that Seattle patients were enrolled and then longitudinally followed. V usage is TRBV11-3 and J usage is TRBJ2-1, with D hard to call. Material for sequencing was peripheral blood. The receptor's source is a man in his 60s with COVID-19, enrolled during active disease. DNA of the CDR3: TGTGCCAGCAGCCTTAGCTCCTACAATGAGCAGTTCTTC. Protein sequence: CASSLSSYNEQFF.